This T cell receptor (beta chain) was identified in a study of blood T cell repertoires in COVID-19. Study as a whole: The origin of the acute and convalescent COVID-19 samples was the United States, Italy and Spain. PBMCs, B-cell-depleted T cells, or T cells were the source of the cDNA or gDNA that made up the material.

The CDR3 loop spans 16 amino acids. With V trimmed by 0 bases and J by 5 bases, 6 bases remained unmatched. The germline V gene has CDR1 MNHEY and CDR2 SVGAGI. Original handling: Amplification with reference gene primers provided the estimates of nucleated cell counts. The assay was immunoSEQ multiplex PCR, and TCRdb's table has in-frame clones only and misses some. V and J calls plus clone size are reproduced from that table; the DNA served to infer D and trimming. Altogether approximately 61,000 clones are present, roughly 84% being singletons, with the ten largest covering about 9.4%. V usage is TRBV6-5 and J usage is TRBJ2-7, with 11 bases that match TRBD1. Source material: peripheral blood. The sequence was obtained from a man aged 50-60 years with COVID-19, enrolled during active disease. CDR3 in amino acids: CASSYSGTGGGHEQYF. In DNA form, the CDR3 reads TGTGCCAGCAGTTACTCAGGGACAGGGGGGGGCCACGAGCAGTACTTC.